This record concerns one T cell receptor beta chain sequence. Other DNA sequences of this sample code for an identical CDR3. The V end lost 0 bases, the J end lost 4 bases, and 7 bases lay between the germline ends. Germline loops: CDR1 MNHNY, CDR2 SVGAGI (reference sequence). The CDR3 is 14 amino acids. Measured with immunoSEQ multiplex PCR; TCRdb has only the in-frame clones, and not every one. The table shows around 48,000 clones, with roughly 83% occurring only once. The data originate from a study of OX40 agonist ivuxolimab in advanced cancers. The sequencing here drew on CD4+ or CD8+ T cells sorted from blood, taken in a trial of the OX40 agonist ivuxolimab. This TCR was sampled from an adult with an advanced solid tumor such as melanoma, head and neck, liver or kidney cancer. The chain recombines TRBV6-6 with TRBJ2-1; a weak D match, TRBD2 (5 bases). CDR3: CASSYSRVYNEQFF. DNA for the CDR3: TGTGCCAGCAGTTACTCGAGGGTTTACAATGAGCAGTTCTTC.